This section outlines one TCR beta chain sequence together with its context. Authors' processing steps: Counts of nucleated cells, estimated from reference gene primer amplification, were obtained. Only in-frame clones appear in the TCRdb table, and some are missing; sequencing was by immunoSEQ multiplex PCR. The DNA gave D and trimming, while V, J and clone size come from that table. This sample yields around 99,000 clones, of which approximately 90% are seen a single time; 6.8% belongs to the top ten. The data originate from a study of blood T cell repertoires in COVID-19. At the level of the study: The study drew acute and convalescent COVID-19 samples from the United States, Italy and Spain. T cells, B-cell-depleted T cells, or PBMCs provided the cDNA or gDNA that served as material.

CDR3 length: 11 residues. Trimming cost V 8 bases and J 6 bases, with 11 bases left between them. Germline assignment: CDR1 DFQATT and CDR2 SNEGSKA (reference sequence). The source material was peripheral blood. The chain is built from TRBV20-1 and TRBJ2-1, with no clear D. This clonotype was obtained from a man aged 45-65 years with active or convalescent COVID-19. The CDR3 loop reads CSTFSFNEQFF. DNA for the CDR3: TGCAGTACATTCAGTTTCAATGAGCAGTTCTTC.